These 29 T cell receptor beta chains came from one sample sequenced in a study of CD8+CD57+ T cells in acquired aplastic anemia. An expansion of CD8+CD57+ cells by flow cytometry had been shown in patients chosen for sequencing. Using genomic DNA as the template, TCR beta VDJ and CDR3 profiling was carried out. TCRdb fed the reads into MiXCR, producing one record per CDR3 protein. The data hold some 180,000 distinct CDR3 sequences, with around 60% observed a single time. Material for sequencing was sorted CD4+, CD8+, or CD8+CD57+ T cells (not recorded which) from PBMCs. Receptor source: a human donor with aplastic anemia.

This rearrangement joins TRBV20-1 to TRBJ1-5; 9 bases are shared with TRBD1. Trimming at V came to 6 bases and at J to 2 bases, leaving 11 bases not matched to a gene. The V gene's germline CDR1 is DFQATT and CDR2 SNEGSKA (reference sequence). The CDR3 covers 16 residues. The CDR3 DNA follows: TGCAGTGCCCGCCGGGACAGGGTCGAGGGCAATCAGCCCCAGCATTTT. As protein: CSARRDRVEGNQPQHF.

With respect to this clonotype: A much larger clone is a single base away; this may be a read error. Because the CDR3's place on the DNA is in doubt, the DNA is left out and the CDR3 is given as listed by TCRdb. V is TRBV6-5 and J is TRBJ1-5. CDR1 is MNHEY and CDR2 is SVGAGI in the germline V gene. The length of the CDR3 is 15 amino acids, counting both ends. The CDR3 region is CASSEFGGGNQPRHF.

A note on this clonotype: A read error may produce the germline difference seen at one junction end. This chain uses TRBV5-5 with TRBJ2-7; 13 bases match TRBD2. The CDR3 has 17 amino acids. Germline CDR1 SGHKS, CDR2 YYEKEE (reference sequence). The CDR3 nucleotides read TGCGCCAGCAGCCAAATGGGACTAGCGGGGAGCTCCTACGAGCAGTACTTC. It translates to CASSQMGLAGSSYEQYF.

The chain uses TRBV14 and TRBJ2-2, with TRBD1 as a possible D gene (5 bases). The germline V gene encodes CDR1 SGHDN and CDR2 FVKESK. The CDR3 consists of 13 residues. The germline V and J ends were trimmed by 2 bases and 8 bases, with 9 bases remaining between them. The CDR3: CASSQQGPGELFF. The CDR3 DNA sequence: TGTGCCAGCAGCCAACAGGGTCCTGGGGAGCTGTTTTTT.

This clonotype was recorded at least ten times. The CDR3 reads CASSGYSGAGTDTQYF. The CDR3 bases are TGTGCCAGCAGCGGCTACTCGGGGGCCGGCACAGATACGCAGTATTTT. The rearrangement links TRBV9 to TRBJ2-3; D assignment may be TRBD1 or TRBD2 (6 bases each). V gave up 3 bases and J gave up 1 base, with 15 bases separating them. The germline gives CDR1 SGDLS, CDR2 YYNGEE. There are 16 residues in the CDR3. The variable domain in full, completed from reference TRBV9 and TRBJ2-3, reads DSGVTQTPKHLITATGQRVTLRCSPRSGDLSVYWYQQSLDQGLQFLIQYYNGEERAKGNILERFSAQQFPDLHSELNLSSLELGDSALYFCASSGYSGAGTDTQYFGPGTRLTVL.

The rearrangement uses TRBV2 and TRBJ1-2, with D hard to call. Germline assignment: CDR1 SNHLY and CDR2 FYNNEI. V was shortened by 2 bases and J by 14 bases, with 15 bases between the two germline ends. The CDR3 consists of 12 residues. The CDR3, as DNA: TGTGCCAGCAGTGAAAATAGTAGCAGGCTTACCTTC. It is translated as CASSENSSRLTF.

V is TRBV7-9 and J is TRBJ2-7; TRBD2 agrees at 10 bases. Gene TRBJ2-5 matches the end of the DNA better, so the J call may be wrong. The CDR3 has 16 residues. The germline V gene has CDR1 SEHNR and CDR2 FQNEAQ (reference sequence). CDR3 coding DNA: TGTGCCAGCAGCCCAGGGTATCTAGCGGGAGTGGAGACCCAGTACTTC. Translated, it gives CASSPGYLAGVETQYF.

The chain recombines TRBV7-6 with TRBJ1-1; maybe TRBD1 (6 bases). CDR3 length equals 14 residues. V lost 1 base to trimming and J lost 6 bases, with 12 bases between them. Germline loops: CDR1 SGHVS, CDR2 FNYEAQ. The CDR3 sequence is CASSLVTGMAEAFF. The CDR3 coding sequence is TGTGCCAGCAGCTTAGTTACAGGGATGGCTGAAGCTTTCTTT. Variable domain in full (rest from reference TRBV7-6 and TRBJ1-1): GAGVSQSPRYKVTKRGQDVALRCDPISGHVSLYWYRQALGQGPEFLTYFNYEAQQDKSGLPNDRFSAERPEGSISTLTIQRTEQRDSAMYRCASSLVTGMAEAFFGQGTRLTVV.

With respect to this clonotype: Just one base apart from a much larger clone, this may be a read error. The chain couples TRBV2 to TRBJ1-1; D is unclear. This CDR3 has 11 amino acids. Per the germline V gene, CDR1 is SNHLY and CDR2 is FYNNEI. Trimming removed 6 bases from V and 1 base from J, with 3 bases in between. The CDR3 DNA reads TGTGCCAGCAGGGAGAACACTGAAGCTTTCTTT. Translation gives CASRENTEAFF.

This clonotype came up many times. The chain combines TRBV4-2 with TRBJ2-1; 10 positions agree with TRBD2. Germline CDR1 LGHNA, CDR2 YNFKEQ. The J segment lost 4 bases and the V segment lost 1 base, leaving 10 bases of the junction unmatched. This CDR3 contains 18 residues. The DNA of the CDR3 is TGTGCCAGCAGCCAAGGAGCGGGGGGGCCGTATACTTACAATGAGCAGTTCTTC. Protein: CASSQGAGGPYTYNEQFF.

In its sample, this clonotype was seen many times. The chain has TRBV5-1 and TRBJ1-3; D unresolved. Trimming took 1 base from V and 2 from J, leaving 1 base between them. CDR3 length: 12 amino acids. Germline assignment: CDR1 SGHRS and CDR2 YFSETQ. Here the CDR3 DNA reads TGCGCCAGCAGCTTGACTGGAAACACCATATATTTT. Translating gives CASSLTGNTIYF.

This clonotype was seen once. V usage is TRBV7-2 and J usage is TRBJ2-5; either TRBD1 or TRBD2 may supply D (5 bases each). Trimming left V 5 bases short and J 5 bases short, with 15 bases between. Germline lookup yields CDR1 SGHTA and CDR2 FQGNSA. This CDR3 region has 14 residues. CDR3 amino acids: CASSQAGLAETQYF. The CDR3 nucleotides read TGTGCCAGCAGCCAAGCAGGGTTAGCGGAGACCCAGTACTTC.

This sequence joins TRBV25-1 and TRBJ2-1; D is possibly TRBD1 or TRBD2 (5 bases each). The CDR3 length is 16 residues. Between the trimmed V and J ends, which lost 4 bases and 6 bases, there was a span of 19 bases. Germline V gives CDR1 MGHDK, CDR2 SYGVNS. The CDR3 DNA reads as TGTGCCAGCAGTGTACGGGGCACGTGGAATTCCAATGAGCAGTTCTTC. This translates into CASSVRGTWNSNEQFF. The complete variable domain, with remaining parts taken from reference TRBV25-1 and TRBJ2-1, reads EADIYQTPRYLVIGTGKKITLECSQTMGHDKMYWYQQDPGMELHLIHYSYGVNSTEKGDLSSESTVSRIRTEHFPLTLESARPSHTSQYLCASSVRGTWNSNEQFFGPGTRLTVL.

This clonotype was counted a single time. V usage is TRBV2 and J usage is TRBJ2-3; 9 bases match TRBD1. CDR3 length: 15 amino acids. After removal of 8 bases from V and 3 bases from J, the junction contained 9 bases not matched to a gene. The V gene's germline CDR1 is SNHLY and CDR2 FYNNEI. CDR3 in amino acids: CASGTDRGATDTQYF. The CDR3 DNA sequence: TGTGCCAGCGGGACGGACAGGGGAGCAACAGATACGCAGTATTTT.

A few counts support this clonotype. The chain uses TRBV20-1 and TRBJ2-7; 13 positions agree with TRBD2. The CDR3 consists of 14 residues. The V gene end was trimmed by 1 base and the J gene end by 6 bases; junction bases not matched to a gene: 3. Germline values: CDR1 DFQATT, CDR2 SNEGSKA (reference sequence). CDR3 nucleotides: TGCAGTGCTAGAGGGACTAGCGGGAGTATCGAGCAGTACTTC. Amino acid sequence: CSARGTSGSIEQYF.

The chain combines TRBV20-1 with TRBJ1-2, with TRBD1 as a possible D gene (6 bases). Per the germline V gene, CDR1 is DFQATT and CDR2 is SNEGSKA (reference sequence). CDR3 size: 13 residues. V gave up 4 bases and J gave up 4 bases, with 13 bases separating them. The CDR3 region is CSATPYRAYGYTF. The CDR3 DNA sequence: TGCAGTGCTACACCTTACAGGGCCTATGGCTACACCTTC.

The chain is built from TRBV3-1 and TRBJ1-6; the D is unclear. The CDR3 covers 13 residues. The V and J ends lost 4 bases and 8 bases respectively, with 9 bases between them. Germline lookup yields CDR1 LGHDT and CDR2 YNNKEL (reference sequence). In nucleotides, the CDR3 is TGTGCCAGCAGCCGGTCTCTAGATTCACCCCTCCACTTT. It encodes CASSRSLDSPLHF.

The chain uses TRBV7-8 and TRBJ1-6; D is possibly TRBD1 (6 bases). This CDR3 has 15 residues. Germline V gene sequence: CDR1 SGHVS, CDR2 FQNEAQ. Trimming removed 0 bases from V and 7 bases from J, with 10 bases in between. CDR3 residues: CASSLADSLNSPLHF. The CDR3 coding sequence is TGTGCCAGCAGCTTAGCGGACAGTTTAAATTCACCCCTCCACTTT. Based on the CDR3 plus reference TRBV7-8 and TRBJ1-6, the full variable domain is GAGVSQSPRYKVAKRGQDVALRCDPISGHVSLFWYQQALGQGPEFLTYFQNEAQLDKSGLPSDRFFAERPEGSVSTLKIQRTQQEDSAVYLCASSLADSLNSPLHFGNGTRLTVT.

The gene calls are TRBV7-2 and TRBJ2-7, with no clear D. The CDR3 covers 13 residues. V was cut by 1 base and J by 2 bases, with 6 bases left in between. Germline lookup yields CDR1 SGHTA and CDR2 FQGNSA. The DNA for the CDR3 is TGTGCCAGCAGCTTAGTGGCAGCCTACGAGCAGTACTTC. The encoded protein is CASSLVAAYEQYF.

The V gene is TRBV20-1, the J gene TRBJ1-2, with 10 bases that match TRBD1. With 1 base clipped from V and 6 bases from J, the junction kept 8 bases outside the gene matches. The CDR3 has 15 residues. Germline assignment: CDR1 DFQATT and CDR2 SNEGSKA (reference sequence). The CDR3 nucleotides are TGCAGTGCTAGAGGCCGGGACAGGGGATTGGATGGCTACACCTTC. Translation gives CSARGRDRGLDGYTF.

Worth noting for this clonotype: This sequence may be a read error, since a much larger clone differs from it by one base. Since no conserved phenylalanine or tryptophan closes the CDR3, a read error is the likely cause. The rearrangement uses TRBV19 and TRBJ1-1; weak D call: TRBD1 (5 bases). The CDR3 runs to 11 residues. CDR1 is LNHDA and CDR2 is SQIVND in the germline V gene (reference sequence). The germline V and J ends were trimmed by 9 bases and 8 bases, with 13 bases remaining between them. CDR3 DNA sequence: TGTGCCAGCGAGCGGGGGGGGGAAGCTTTCCTT. Protein product: CASERGGEAFL.

The chain has TRBV20-1 and TRBJ2-3; D is undetermined. V lost 3 bases and J lost 8, with 12 bases in between. The CDR3 is made up of 12 amino acids. Per the germline V gene, CDR1 is DFQATT and CDR2 is SNEGSKA (reference sequence). CDR3 amino acids: CSARQRSGTQYF. The CDR3 nucleotides are TGCAGTGCTAGGCAGAGATCAGGTACGCAGTATTTT.

V gene TRBV19 combines with J gene TRBJ2-6; no reliable D call. V lost 9 bases, J lost 0 bases, and 18 bases lay in between. The CDR3 has 17 amino acids. CDR1 and CDR2 from the germline V gene are LNHDA and SQIVND (reference sequence). The CDR3 region has the DNA TGTGCCAGCAGTTACTCGATGGGGTACTCTGGGGCCAACGTCCTGACTTTC. It codes for CASSYSMGYSGANVLTF.

The chain recombines TRBV9 with TRBJ1-6, with D unresolved. The CDR3 loop spans 13 amino acids. V dropped 0 bases and J dropped 13 bases, with 11 bases sitting between them. Germline V gene sequence: CDR1 SGDLS, CDR2 YYNGEE. The CDR3 loop is CASSVVGEVPLHF. The CDR3 DNA sequence: TGTGCCAGCAGCGTAGTTGGCGAAGTCCCCCTCCACTTT. The entire variable domain, with the rest obtained from reference TRBV9 and TRBJ1-6, is as follows: DSGVTQTPKHLITATGQRVTLRCSPRSGDLSVYWYQQSLDQGLQFLIQYYNGEERAKGNILERFSAQQFPDLHSELNLSSLELGDSALYFCASSVVGEVPLHFGNGTRLTVT.

J is TRBJ2-7 and V is TRBV7-3, with a possible D match to TRBD2 (7 bases). Deletions cut 5 bases from V and 5 bases from J, with 22 bases between. Germline values: CDR1 SGHTA, CDR2 FQGTGA. The CDR3 is 16 amino acids. CDR3: CASSPPGGGLRDEQYF. The CDR3, as DNA: TGTGCCAGCAGCCCCCCTGGGGGGGGCCTTCGGGACGAGCAGTACTTC.

This clonotype has ten or more counts. The chain joins TRBV2 to TRBJ2-7, with 9 bases lining up with TRBD2. Germline V gene data show CDR1 as SNHLY and CDR2 as FYNNEI. The trim removed 6 bases at V and 6 bases at J, leaving 12 bases unmatched. This CDR3 region has 15 residues. For the CDR3, the DNA is TGTGCCAGCAGCCGTGGGACTAGCCATCCGTCCGAGCAGTACTTC. Its translation is CASSRGTSHPSEQYF. Together with reference TRBV2 and TRBJ2-7, the CDR3 gives the full variable domain: EPEVTQTPSHQVTQMGQEVILRCVPISNHLYFYWYRQILGQKVEFLVSFYNNEISEKSEIFDDQFSVERPDGSNFTLKIRSTKLEDSAMYFCASSRGTSHPSEQYFGPGTRLTVT.

This clonotype was observed once. The V gene is TRBV10-3, the J gene TRBJ1-2; D is unresolved. CDR1 is ENHRY, CDR2 SYGVKD, per germline. CDR3 length: 11 amino acids. V lost 2 bases to trimming and J lost 12 bases, with 10 bases between them. The CDR3 DNA sequence: TGTGCCATCAGTGAGGGGAGTAGTAACACCTTC. Translation: CAISEGSSNTF.

At least ten counts were recorded for this clonotype. V is TRBV20-1 and J is TRBJ1-2, with D unresolved. V lost 4 bases and J 10 bases, leaving 7 bases between the germline ends. The CDR3 runs 9 residues. From germline, CDR1 is DFQATT and CDR2 SNEGSKA (reference sequence). CDR3: CSAKFPYTF. DNA for the CDR3: TGCAGTGCTAAGTTCCCCTACACCTTC.

The chain uses TRBV9 and TRBJ1-2; 8 nucleotides agree with TRBD1. CDR3 length equals 14 residues. CDR1 and CDR2 (germline): SGDLS, YYNGEE. Trimming removed 3 bases from V and 8 bases from J; junction bases left unmatched: 9. CDR3 amino acids: CASSANQGAGGYTF. The CDR3 coding sequence is TGTGCCAGCAGCGCCAATCAGGGGGCGGGGGGCTACACCTTC.